These 3 T cell receptor beta chains share one sample of origin, sequenced in a study of T cell repertoires in cytomegalovirus infection. Using its own MiXCR run on the reads, TCRdb lists one record per CDR3 protein. The sample includes around 100,000 distinct CDR3 sequences, roughly 39% of them seen just once. Their antigens remain unidentified. The sequencing here drew on CD8+ T cells from cultured PBMCs, taken from culture after CMV antigen stimulation. These receptors were taken from a human donor in good health (CMV status not recorded). Some clones in this sample may be carry-over from other donors' samples.

This clonotype was seen a few times. Written as DNA, the CDR3 is TGTGCCAGCAGTTTAAGGCCCTATAGCAATCAGCCCCAGCATTTT. It codes for CASSLRPYSNQPQHF. This chain links TRBV28 with TRBJ1-5, with D unclear. V lost 2 bases and J lost 0, with 8 bases in between. The CDR3 is made up of 15 amino acids. CDR1 is MDHEN and CDR2 is SYDVKM in the germline V gene.

This chain joins TRBV7-9 and TRBJ2-3; TRBD2 matches at 9 bases. After removal of 4 bases from V and 5 bases from J, the junction contained 13 bases not matched to a gene. The CDR3 contains 17 residues. The germline gives CDR1 SEHNR, CDR2 FQNEAQ (reference sequence). In DNA, the CDR3 is TGTGCCAGCAGCTCCCCTGTTGCGGGGGGGCCGATAGATACGCAGTATTTT. Amino acid sequence: CASSSPVAGGPIDTQYF.

This chain uses TRBV4-1 with TRBJ2-1, with D possibly being TRBD2 (6 bases). CDR1 is MGHRA, CDR2 YSYEKL, per germline. The germline V and J ends were trimmed by 2 bases and 8 bases, with 22 bases remaining between them. The CDR3 covers 17 residues. Here the CDR3 DNA reads TGCGCCAGCAGCCAAACCTCGCCGTTGGGGGGTTTTCATGAGCAGTTCTTC. Its translation: CASSQTSPLGGFHEQFF.